These T cell receptor beta chains were read from a single sample in a study of blood T cell repertoires in COVID-19. Assay: immunoSEQ multiplex PCR; the TCRdb copy retains only in-frame clones and omits some. Of almost 250,000 clones listed, about 88% are singletons. Sequenced input: PBMCs or T cells enriched from blood (not recorded which). These receptors were collected from a woman between 50 and 59 years old who had recovered from COVID-19. Each CDR3 is given with its conserved first and last residue. D genes are given only for firm matches. A row's size may be missing; if present it is once, few, many or a size class.

D: TRBD1; size: few; V: TRBV28; J: TRBJ1-5; CDR3: CASSLTGETQPQHF; DNA: TGTGCCAGCAGTTTGACAGGGGAGACTCAGCCCCAGCATTTT
D: TRBD1; size: -; V: TRBV4-1; J: TRBJ2-1; CDR3: CASSQRQGSFDEQFF; DNA: TGCGCCAGCAGCCAAAGACAGGGGAGTTTCGATGAGCAGTTCTTC
D: TRBD2; size: -; V: TRBV7-7; J: TRBJ2-1; CDR3: CASSALTASGSYNEQFF; DNA: TGTGCTAGCAGCGCGTTGACGGCTAGCGGGTCCTACAATGAGCAGTTCTTC
D: -; size: -; V: TRBV4-2; J: TRBJ2-2; CDR3: CASSTQLGEGGTGELFF; DNA: TGTGCCAGCAGCACCCAGCTAGGGGAAGGGGGCACCGGGGAGCTGTTTTTT
D: TRBD2; size: few; V: TRBV4-2; J: TRBJ2-3; CDR3: CASSQDIAGGQNTDTQYF; DNA: TGTGCCAGCAGCCAAGATATTGCGGGAGGGCAAAACACAGATACGCAGTATTTT
D: TRBD1; size: -; V: TRBV19; J: TRBJ2-2; CDR3: CASSLPGNRGLTGELFF; DNA: TGTGCCAGTAGCTTACCCGGGAACAGGGGGCTGACCGGGGAGCTGTTTTTT
D: -; size: -; V: TRBV30; J: TRBJ2-1; CDR3: CAWSLTGQQSGEQFF; DNA: TGTGCCTGGAGTCTCACCGGACAGCAGAGCGGTGAGCAGTTCTTC
D: TRBD2; size: many; V: TRBV6-2/TRBV6-3; J: TRBJ2-7; CDR3: CASSSGTSVLSYEQYF; DNA: TGTGCCAGCAGTTCTGGGACTAGCGTACTTTCCTACGAGCAGTACTTC
D: TRBD2; size: few; V: TRBV11-2; J: TRBJ2-1; CDR3: CASSHTPGLADNEQFF; DNA: TGTGCCAGCAGCCATACCCCGGGACTAGCGGACAATGAGCAGTTCTTC
D: -; size: once; V: TRBV19; J: TRBJ1-1; CDR3: CASSIRGTSNTEAFF; DNA: TGTGCCAGTAGTATTCGGGGTACGTCGAACACTGAAGCTTTCTTT
D: -; size: once; V: TRBV28; J: TRBJ1-1; CDR3: CASSFSVNTEAFF; DNA: TGTGCCAGCAGTTTCTCAGTGAACACTGAAGCTTTCTTT
D: -; size: once; V: TRBV6-2/TRBV6-3; J: TRBJ1-3; CDR3: CASSKTPMRGNTIYF; DNA: TGTGCCAGCAGCAAGACTCCGATGAGAGGAAACACCATATATTTT
D: -; size: -; V: TRBV27; J: TRBJ2-1; CDR3: CASSASRTGSYNEQFF; DNA: TGTGCCAGCAGCGCATCCCGTACAGGGTCCTACAATGAGCAGTTCTTC
D: -; size: -; V: TRBV2; J: TRBJ2-3; CDR3: CASKGRTDTQYF; DNA: TGTGCCAGCAAGGGGAGGACAGATACGCAGTATTTT
D: TRBD1; size: -; V: TRBV11-1; J: TRBJ1-2; CDR3: CASSPGQGAYGYTF; DNA: TGTGCCAGCAGCCCCGGACAGGGGGCCTATGGCTACACCTTC
D: -; size: -; V: TRBV6-2/TRBV6-3; J: TRBJ1-2; CDR3: CASSYSIGDWRTIF; DNA: TGTGCCAGCAGTTACTCGATCGGGGATTGGAGGACTATCTTC
D: TRBD1; size: few; V: TRBV6-5; J: TRBJ1-6; CDR3: CASSPRGNSPLHF; DNA: TGTGCCAGCAGCCCCAGGGGGAATTCACCCCTCCACTTT
D: TRBD1; size: -; V: TRBV29-1; J: TRBJ2-7; CDR3: CSAKWGTGAGEQYF; DNA: TGCAGCGCGAAGTGGGGGACAGGGGCCGGCGAGCAGTACTTC
D: TRBD2; size: -; V: TRBV24-1; J: TRBJ2-1; CDR3: CATSPSGRADNEQFF; DNA: TGTGCCACCAGTCCTAGCGGGAGGGCCGACAATGAGCAGTTCTTC
D: TRBD2; size: -; V: TRBV7-3; J: TRBJ2-3; CDR3: CASSLAGGSDTQYF; DNA: TGTGCCAGCAGCTTAGCGGGAGGGTCAGATACGCAGTATTTT
D: TRBD2; size: -; V: TRBV7-2; J: TRBJ2-1; CDR3: CASSTLGTSGTQLDNEQFF; DNA: TGTGCCAGCAGTACCCTCGGGACTAGCGGGACTCAGTTGGACAATGAGCAGTTCTTC
D: TRBD2; size: -; V: TRBV19; J: TRBJ2-7; CDR3: CASSIARTSYEQYF; DNA: TGTGCCAGTAGTATAGCAAGGACTAGCTACGAGCAGTACTTC
D: -; size: once; V: TRBV9; J: TRBJ2-3; CDR3: CASSVGTAYSTDTQYF; DNA: TGTGCCAGCAGCGTAGGGACAGCCTATAGCACAGATACGCAGTATTTT
D: -; size: -; V: TRBV15; J: TRBJ2-1; CDR3: CATSQQGRDNEQFF; DNA: TGTGCCACCAGCCAACAGGGTCGGGACAATGAGCAGTTCTTC
D: -; size: -; V: TRBV3-1/TRBV3-2; J: TRBJ2-3; CDR3: CASSASRGAGEDTDTQYF; DNA: TGTGCCAGCAGCGCAAGCCGGGGGGCGGGAGAAGATACAGATACGCAGTATTTT
D: TRBD1; size: -; V: TRBV2; J: TRBJ1-5; CDR3: CASSGDSLHQPQHF; DNA: TGTGCCAGCAGTGGGGACAGCTTACATCAGCCCCAGCATTTT
D: TRBD1; size: -; V: TRBV13; J: TRBJ1-4; CDR3: CASSGSGTGDEKLFF; DNA: TGTGCCAGCAGCGGCTCCGGGACAGGGGATGAAAAACTGTTTTTT
D: -; size: -; V: TRBV19; J: TRBJ1-1; CDR3: CASSINRRNTEAFF; DNA: TGTGCCAGTAGTATAAACAGGAGAAACACTGAAGCTTTCTTT
D: TRBD2; size: few; V: TRBV3-1/TRBV3-2; J: TRBJ2-2; CDR3: CASSRVNSGMAGELFF; DNA: TGTGCCAGCAGCCGTGTGAATAGCGGGATGGCCGGGGAGCTGTTTTTT